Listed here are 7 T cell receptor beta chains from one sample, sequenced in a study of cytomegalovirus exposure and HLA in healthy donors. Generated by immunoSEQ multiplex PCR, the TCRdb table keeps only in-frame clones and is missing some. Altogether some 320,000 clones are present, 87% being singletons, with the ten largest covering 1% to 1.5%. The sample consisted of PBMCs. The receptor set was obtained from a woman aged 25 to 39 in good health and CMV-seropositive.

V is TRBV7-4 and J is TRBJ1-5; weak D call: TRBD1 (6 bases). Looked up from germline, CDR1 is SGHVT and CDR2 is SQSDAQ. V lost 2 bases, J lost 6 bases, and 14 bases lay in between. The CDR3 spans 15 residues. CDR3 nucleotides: TGTGCCAGCAGCTTAATGAGGGGGTCATGTCAGCCCCAGCATTTT. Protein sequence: CASSLMRGSCQPQHF.

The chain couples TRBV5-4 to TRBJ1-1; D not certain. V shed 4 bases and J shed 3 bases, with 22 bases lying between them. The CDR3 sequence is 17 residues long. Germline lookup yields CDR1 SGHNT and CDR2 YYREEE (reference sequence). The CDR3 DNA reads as TGTGCCAGCAGCAGGGAAGGTAGAGGGATGTTCGACACTGAAGCTTTCTTT. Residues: CASSREGRGMFDTEAFF.

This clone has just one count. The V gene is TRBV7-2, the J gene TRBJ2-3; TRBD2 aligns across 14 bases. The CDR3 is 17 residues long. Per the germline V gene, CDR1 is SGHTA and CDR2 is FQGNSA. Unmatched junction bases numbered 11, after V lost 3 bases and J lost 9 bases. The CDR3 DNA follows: TGTGCCAGCAGCTTTACCCCCGGGACTAGCGGGAGAGGGACGCAGTATTTT. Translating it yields CASSFTPGTSGRGTQYF.

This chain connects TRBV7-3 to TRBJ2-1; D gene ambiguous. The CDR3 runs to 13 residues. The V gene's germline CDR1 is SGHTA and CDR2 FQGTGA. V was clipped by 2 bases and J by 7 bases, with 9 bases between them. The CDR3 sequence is CASSLPPANEQFF. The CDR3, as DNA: TGTGCCAGCAGCTTACCCCCTGCGAATGAGCAGTTCTTC.

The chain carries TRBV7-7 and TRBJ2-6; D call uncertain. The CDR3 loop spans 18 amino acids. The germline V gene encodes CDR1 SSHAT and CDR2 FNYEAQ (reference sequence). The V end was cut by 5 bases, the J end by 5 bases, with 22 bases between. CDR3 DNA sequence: TGTGCCAGCAGCAGCGCTCGTAAGTCACAAAGTCGGGCCAACGTCCTGACTTTC. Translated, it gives CASSSARKSQSRANVLTF.

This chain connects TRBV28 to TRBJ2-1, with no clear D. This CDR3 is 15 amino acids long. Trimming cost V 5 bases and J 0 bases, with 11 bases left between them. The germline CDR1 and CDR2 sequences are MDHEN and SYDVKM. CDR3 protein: CASSGRKSSYNEQFF. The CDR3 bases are TGTGCCAGCAGTGGACGGAAAAGCTCCTACAATGAGCAGTTCTTC.

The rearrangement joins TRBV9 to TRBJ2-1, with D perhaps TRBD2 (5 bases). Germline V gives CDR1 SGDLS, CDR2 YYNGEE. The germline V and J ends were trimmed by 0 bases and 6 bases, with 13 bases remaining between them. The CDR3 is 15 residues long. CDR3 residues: CASSVDLADGNEQFF. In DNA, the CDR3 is TGTGCCAGCAGCGTAGATCTAGCCGACGGCAATGAGCAGTTCTTC.